Shown below are 22 T cell receptor beta chains from a single sample sequenced in a study of blood T cell repertoires in COVID-19. Produced via immunoSEQ multiplex PCR; TCRdb's table is partial and in-frame only. The data hold around 260,000 clones, with approximately 88% observed a single time. Sequencing input: peripheral blood. Receptor source: a woman in her 70s with COVID-19, enrolled during active disease.

CDR3 in DNA: TGTGCCTGGGACCGACAGGGGGGCACTGAAGCTTTCTTT. Protein sequence: CAWDRQGGTEAFF. The chain is built from TRBV30 and TRBJ1-1, with 9 bases lining up with TRBD1. Germline values: CDR1 GTSNPN, CDR2 SVGIG (reference sequence). V dropped 5 bases and J dropped 4; count of bases not matched to a gene: 5. CDR3 length equals 13 residues.

A single count supports this clone. The V gene is TRBV15, the J gene TRBJ1-5, with no clear D. Trimming shortened V by 5 bases and J by 4 bases, and 15 bases separated the two germline ends. This CDR3 region has 15 residues. From germline, CDR1 is LNHNV and CDR2 YYDKDF (reference sequence). The CDR3: CATSDVRQDNQPQHF. The CDR3, as DNA: TGTGCCACCAGCGACGTCCGGCAGGATAATCAGCCCCAGCATTTT.

Notes on this clone: A far larger clone is a single base away, which makes a read error likely. The chain couples TRBV27 to TRBJ1-1; TRBD1 might be the D (5 bases). The CDR3 consists of 11 residues. Per germline, CDR1 MNHEY and CDR2 SMNVEV (reference sequence). Trimming removed 3 bases at V and 9 bases at J, with 8 bases between. This chain's CDR3 is CASSLGGKAFF. CDR3 nucleotides: TGTGCCAGCAGTTTGGGGGGGAAAGCTTTCTTT.

This clone was counted only a few times. The rearrangement links TRBV24-1 to TRBJ2-2; maybe TRBD1 (5 bases). Germline-derived CDR1 and CDR2 are KGHDR and SFDVKD. The V end lost 11 bases, the J end lost 0 bases, and 9 bases lay between the germline ends. The CDR3 spans 13 residues. The CDR3 region has the DNA TGTGCCATTGGGGCCGCGAACACCGGGGAGCTGTTTTTT. Encoded protein: CAIGAANTGELFF.

V is TRBV19 and J is TRBJ2-1, with 11 bases that match TRBD2. CDR1 and CDR2 (germline): LNHDA, SQIVND (reference sequence). V dropped 5 bases and J dropped 8; count of bases not matched to a gene: 8. The CDR3 loop spans 15 amino acids. CDR3 nucleotide sequence: TGTGCCAGTAGTCATAGCGGGAGGGCCTCGGATGAGCAGTTCTTC. Translating gives CASSHSGRASDEQFF.

The J gene is TRBJ2-3, the V gene TRBV7-2, with D perhaps TRBD1 (6 bases). Per germline, CDR1 SGHTA and CDR2 FQGNSA. With 2 bases removed from V and 1 base from J, the gap between germline ends came to 13 bases. This CDR3 spans 16 amino acids. The CDR3 loop is CASSLSQGSGTDTQYF. CDR3 DNA: TGTGCCAGCAGCTTATCCCAGGGGTCGGGCACAGATACGCAGTATTTT.

In nucleotides, the CDR3 is TGTGCCAGCAGTTACTCTCGCGGGAGGGGTAATGAGCAGTTCTTC. Translated, it gives CASSYSRGRGNEQFF. This sequence joins TRBV6-5 and TRBJ2-1, with 9 bases fitting TRBD2. The junction had 4 bases not matched to a gene; V was cut back by 0 bases and J by 7 bases. The CDR3 is 15 residues long. Germline V gene data show CDR1 as MNHEY and CDR2 as SVGAGI.

The chain recombines TRBV3-1 (or the pseudogene TRBV3-2) with TRBJ1-1; tentative D call: TRBD1 (6 bases). CDR3 length equals 15 residues. Germline V gene sequence: CDR1 LGHDT, CDR2 YNNKEL (reference sequence). The V end lost 6 bases, the J end lost 2 bases, and 16 bases lay between the germline ends. Here the CDR3 DNA reads TGTGCCAGCAGTCGGCACTATGGGGGCAACACTGAAGCTTTCTTT. Protein sequence: CASSRHYGGNTEAFF.

V usage is TRBV19 and J usage is TRBJ2-2; weak D call: TRBD2 (5 bases). V lost 4 bases and J 1 base, leaving 10 bases between the germline ends. CDR3 length equals 15 residues. The V gene's germline CDR1 is LNHDA and CDR2 SQIVND (reference sequence). The CDR3 sequence: CASSTGLMNTGELFF. The CDR3 DNA follows: TGTGCCAGTAGTACCGGACTCATGAACACCGGGGAGCTGTTTTTT.

This clone was observed once. This sequence joins TRBV9 and TRBJ1-1; a weak D match, TRBD1 (5 bases). There are 15 residues in the CDR3. V lost 1 base to trimming and J lost 1 base, with 11 bases between them. Germline loops: CDR1 SGDLS, CDR2 YYNGEE. In DNA, the CDR3 is TGTGCCAGCAGCGTAACCGGGACTGAGAACACTGAAGCTTTCTTT. Its translation: CASSVTGTENTEAFF.

The gene calls are TRBV9 and TRBJ2-5, with a possible D match to TRBD2 (5 bases). The CDR3 spans 16 residues. Trimming left V 4 bases short and J 0 bases short, with 16 bases between. Germline CDR1 reads SGDLS; CDR2 reads YYNGEE. The CDR3 DNA reads TGTGCCAGCAGCACTCTTCCGGGATCGTACCAAGAGACCCAGTACTTC. As protein: CASSTLPGSYQETQYF.

The rearrangement joins TRBV19 to TRBJ1-2, with 12 nucleotides matching TRBD1. This CDR3 has 15 residues. Trimming took 4 bases from V and 6 from J; bases not matched to a gene: 6. Germline CDR1 and CDR2: LNHDA and SQIVND (reference sequence). The CDR3 DNA sequence: TGTGCCAGTAGTACCGGGACAGGGGGCTTGAATGGCTACACCTTC. This codes for CASSTGTGGLNGYTF.

The rearrangement joins TRBV27 to TRBJ2-7, with D possibly TRBD1 on 6 matching bases. Trimming removed 1 base at V and 0 bases at J, with 13 bases between. Germline loops: CDR1 MNHEY, CDR2 SMNVEV (reference sequence). The CDR3 is 16 residues long. CDR3 sequence: CASSLLTGSSSYEQYF. DNA for the CDR3: TGTGCCAGCAGTTTATTGACAGGTTCTAGCTCCTACGAGCAGTACTTC.

This sequence joins TRBV9 and TRBJ2-3; 7 nucleotides agree with TRBD2. With 3 bases clipped from V and 2 bases from J, the junction kept 21 bases outside the gene matches. Germline CDR1 SGDLS, CDR2 YYNGEE. The CDR3 runs to 20 residues. The CDR3 DNA is TGTGCCAGCAGCGCCCGAGGAGGGAGAGAGACTAGCTCTTTCACAGATACGCAGTATTTT. It codes for CASSARGGRETSSFTDTQYF.

The rearrangement uses TRBV19 and TRBJ1-6; D gene ambiguous. The CDR3 is 15 residues long. Germline V CDR1 and CDR2: LNHDA, SQIVND (reference sequence). V was cut by 7 bases and J by 3 bases, with 13 bases left in between. CDR3 coding DNA: TGTGCCAGTAAAGAGGGAGTAATCTATAATTCACCCCTCCACTTT. This translates into CASKEGVIYNSPLHF.

V is TRBV14 and J is TRBJ2-7, with 9 nucleotides matching TRBD2. The CDR3 is 13 amino acids. CDR1 is SGHDN and CDR2 is FVKESK in the germline V gene. After removal of 8 bases from V and 5 bases from J, the junction contained 7 bases not matched to a gene. The CDR3 spells CASRGAGGHEQYF. Here the CDR3 DNA reads TGTGCCAGCCGGGGAGCGGGAGGCCACGAGCAGTACTTC.

V gene TRBV9 combines with J gene TRBJ1-3, with D tentatively TRBD1 (5 bases). The CDR3 contains 15 residues. CDR1 is SGDLS and CDR2 is YYNGEE in the germline V gene. V lost 3 bases, J lost 9 bases, and 19 bases lay in between. This CDR3 is CASSAGGAQDSTIYF. The CDR3 DNA reads as TGTGCCAGCAGCGCGGGCGGGGCACAGGATAGCACCATATATTTT.

V is TRBV5-1 and J is TRBJ1-2; D is possibly TRBD1 (6 bases). Germline CDR1 is SGHRS and CDR2 is YFSETQ. This CDR3 is built from 14 residues. Trimming took 2 bases from V and 5 from J, leaving 13 bases between them. CDR3 nucleotides: TGCGCCAGCAGCTTAGCAGGGGATTCTTATGGCTACACCTTC. The encoded protein is CASSLAGDSYGYTF.

This sequence joins TRBV7-9 and TRBJ1-1; D remains unclear. From germline, CDR1 is SEHNR and CDR2 FQNEAQ (reference sequence). The germline V and J ends were trimmed by 5 bases and 4 bases, with 20 bases remaining between them. The CDR3 extends over 16 amino acids. Written as DNA, the CDR3 is TGTGCCAGCAGCCCGCCCAATCACCGAGAGGGCACTGAAGCTTTCTTT. Protein: CASSPPNHREGTEAFF.

The CDR3 sequence is CASSLTGRYEQYF. The CDR3 DNA is TGTGCCAGCAGTCTAACGGGAAGGTACGAGCAGTACTTC. The gene calls are TRBV6-6 and TRBJ2-7, with D perhaps TRBD2 (5 bases). V was shortened by 5 bases and J by 4 bases, with 12 bases between the two germline ends. The CDR3 consists of 13 residues. CDR1 and CDR2 from the germline V gene are MNHNY and SVGAGI (reference sequence).

The chain recombines TRBV5-1 with TRBJ2-5, with 13 nucleotides matching TRBD2. The J segment lost 6 bases and the V segment lost 0 bases, leaving 5 bases of the junction unmatched. The CDR3 is made up of 16 amino acids. CDR1 and CDR2 (germline): SGHRS, YFSETQ. CDR3 amino acids: CASSLAGTSGTKTQYF. CDR3 DNA sequence: TGCGCCAGCAGCTTGGCCGGGACTAGCGGGACAAAGACCCAGTACTTC. Combining the CDR3 with reference TRBV5-1 and TRBJ2-5 gives the whole variable domain KAGVTQTPRYLIKTRGQQVTLSCSPISGHRSVSWYQQTPGQGLQFLFEYFSETQRNKGNFPGRFSGRQFSNSRSEMNVSTLELGDSALYLCASSLAGTSGTKTQYFGPGTRLLVL.

The rearrangement uses TRBV11-3 and TRBJ1-2; the match to TRBD1 covers 7 bases. The J segment lost 1 base and the V segment lost 4 bases, leaving 3 bases of the junction unmatched. This CDR3 spans 14 amino acids. The V gene's germline CDR1 is SGHNT and CDR2 YENEEA. The CDR3 bases are TGTGCCAGCAGCTCCGGGACAGTTAACTATGGCTACACCTTC. Its translation: CASSSGTVNYGYTF.